The TCR beta chain under discussion was sequenced for a study of blood T cells in healthy people across ages. General study points: The study found more naive CD4+ cells and higher diversity in long-lived than aged donors.

Turning to this clonotype: Its matching antigen is unknown.

This CDR3 is 11 amino acids long. The germline V gene has CDR1 SQVTM and CDR2 ANQGSEA. Trimming left V 6 bases short and J 4 bases short, with 9 bases between. Alongside a J-beta primer mix, a sample-barcoded 5' primer served in a second PCR lasting about 7 to 11 cycles. Each CDR3 protein gets one entry after TCRdb re-called the 5' RACE reads with MiXCR. The sample lists around 940,000 distinct CDR3 sequences, approximately 50% seen once, with roughly 23% in the top ten. The chain is built from TRBV29-1 and TRBJ1-1; maybe TRBD1 (5 bases). The TCR originated in a woman aged 60 to 75 in good health. Material: blood. DNA of the CDR3: TGCAGCGTCACGGGGCCCACTGAAGCTTTCTTT. It is translated as CSVTGPTEAFF.